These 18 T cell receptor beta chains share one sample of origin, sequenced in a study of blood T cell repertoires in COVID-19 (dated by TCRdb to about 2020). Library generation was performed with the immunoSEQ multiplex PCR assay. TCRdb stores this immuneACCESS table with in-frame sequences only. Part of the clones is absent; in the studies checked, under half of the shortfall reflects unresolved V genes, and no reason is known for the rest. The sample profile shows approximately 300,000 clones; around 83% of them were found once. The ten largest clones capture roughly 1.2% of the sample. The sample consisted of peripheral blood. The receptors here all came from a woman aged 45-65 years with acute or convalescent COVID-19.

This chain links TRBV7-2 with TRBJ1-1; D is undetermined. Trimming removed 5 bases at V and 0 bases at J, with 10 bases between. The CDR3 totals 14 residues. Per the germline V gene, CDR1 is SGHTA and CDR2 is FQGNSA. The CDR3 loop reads CASSVTALNTEAFF. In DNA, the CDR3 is TGTGCCAGCAGCGTAACAGCATTGAACACTGAAGCTTTCTTT.

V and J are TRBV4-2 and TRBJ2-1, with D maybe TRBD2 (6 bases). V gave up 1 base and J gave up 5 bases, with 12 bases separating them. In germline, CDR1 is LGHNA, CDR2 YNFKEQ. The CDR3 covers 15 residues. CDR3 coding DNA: TGTGCCAGCAGCCAAGGACTAGTATCAAACAATGAGCAGTTCTTC. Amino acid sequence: CASSQGLVSNNEQFF.

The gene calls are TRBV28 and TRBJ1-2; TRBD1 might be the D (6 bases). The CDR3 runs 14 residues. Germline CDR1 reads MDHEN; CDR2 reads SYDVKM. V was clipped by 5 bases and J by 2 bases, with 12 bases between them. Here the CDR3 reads CASSGDIRNYGYTF. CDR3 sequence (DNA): TGTGCCAGCAGTGGGGACATCCGGAACTATGGCTACACCTTC.

In nucleotides, the CDR3 is TGTGCCAGCAGCCAAAGGGGGAGCACCGGGGAGCTGTTTTTT. Translation gives CASSQRGSTGELFF. This chain links TRBV3-1 (or the pseudogene TRBV3-2) with TRBJ2-2; tentatively, D is TRBD1 (6 bases). The CDR3 runs to 14 residues. V was shortened by 2 bases and J by 4 bases, with 8 bases between the two germline ends. Germline CDR1 reads LGHDT; CDR2 reads YNNKEL (reference sequence).

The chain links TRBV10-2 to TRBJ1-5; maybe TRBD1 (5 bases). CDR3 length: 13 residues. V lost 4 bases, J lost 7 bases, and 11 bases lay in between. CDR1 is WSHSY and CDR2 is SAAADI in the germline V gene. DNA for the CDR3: TGCGCCAGCAGTGGGGGGGTTGGACAGCCCCAGCATTTT. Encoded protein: CASSGGVGQPQHF.

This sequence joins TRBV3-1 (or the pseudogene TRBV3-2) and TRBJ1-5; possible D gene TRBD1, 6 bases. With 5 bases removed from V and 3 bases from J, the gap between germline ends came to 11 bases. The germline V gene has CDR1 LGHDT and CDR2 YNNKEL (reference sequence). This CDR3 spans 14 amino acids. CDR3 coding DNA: TGTGCCAGCAGCGGCAGGGGCGACAATCAGCCCCAGCATTTT. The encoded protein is CASSGRGDNQPQHF.

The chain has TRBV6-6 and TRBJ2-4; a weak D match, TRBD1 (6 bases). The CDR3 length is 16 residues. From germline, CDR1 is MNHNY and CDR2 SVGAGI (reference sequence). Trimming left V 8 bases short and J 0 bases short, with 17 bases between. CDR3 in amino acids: CASRDTRMLAKNIQYF. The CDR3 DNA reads TGTGCCAGCCGGGACACCCGTATGCTAGCCAAAAACATTCAGTACTTC.

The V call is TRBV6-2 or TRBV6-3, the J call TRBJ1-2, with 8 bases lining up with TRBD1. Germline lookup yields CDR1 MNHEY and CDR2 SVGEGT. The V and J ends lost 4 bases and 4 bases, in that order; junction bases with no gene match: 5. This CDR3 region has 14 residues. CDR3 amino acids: CASSSGGIAYGYTF. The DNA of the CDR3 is TGTGCCAGCAGTTCAGGGGGCATCGCCTATGGCTACACCTTC.

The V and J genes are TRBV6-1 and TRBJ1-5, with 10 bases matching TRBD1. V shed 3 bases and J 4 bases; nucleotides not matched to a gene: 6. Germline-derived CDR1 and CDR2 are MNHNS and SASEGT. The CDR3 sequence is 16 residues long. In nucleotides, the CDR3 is TGTGCCAGCAGTGAGGGACAGGGGATTCGGAATCAGCCCCAGCATTTT. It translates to CASSEGQGIRNQPQHF.

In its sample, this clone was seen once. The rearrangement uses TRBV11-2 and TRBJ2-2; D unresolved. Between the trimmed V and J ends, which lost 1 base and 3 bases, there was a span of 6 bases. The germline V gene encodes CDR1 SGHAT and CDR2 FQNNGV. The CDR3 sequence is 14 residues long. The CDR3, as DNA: TGTGCCAGCAGCTTAGCGAGCTACACCGGGGAGCTGTTTTTT. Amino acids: CASSLASYTGELFF.

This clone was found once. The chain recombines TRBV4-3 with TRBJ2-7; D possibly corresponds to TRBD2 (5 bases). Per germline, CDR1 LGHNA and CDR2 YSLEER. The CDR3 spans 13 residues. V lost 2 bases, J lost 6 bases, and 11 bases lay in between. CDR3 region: CASSQSDSTEQYF. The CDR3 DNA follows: TGCGCCAGCAGCCAATCGGACTCTACCGAGCAGTACTTC.

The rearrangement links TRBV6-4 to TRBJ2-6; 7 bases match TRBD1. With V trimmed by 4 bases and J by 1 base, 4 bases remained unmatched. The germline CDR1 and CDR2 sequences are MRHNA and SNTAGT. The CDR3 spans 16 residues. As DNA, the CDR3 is TGTGCCAGCAGTGGCCAGGGGGAATCTGGGGCCAACGTCCTGACTTTC. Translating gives CASSGQGESGANVLTF.

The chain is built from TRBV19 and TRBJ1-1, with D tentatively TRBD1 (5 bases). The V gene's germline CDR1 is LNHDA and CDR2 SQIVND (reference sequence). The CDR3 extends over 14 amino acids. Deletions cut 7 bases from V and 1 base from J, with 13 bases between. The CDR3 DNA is TGTGCCAGTACCAAAAGGGGAGGGAACACTGAAGCTTTCTTT. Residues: CASTKRGGNTEAFF.

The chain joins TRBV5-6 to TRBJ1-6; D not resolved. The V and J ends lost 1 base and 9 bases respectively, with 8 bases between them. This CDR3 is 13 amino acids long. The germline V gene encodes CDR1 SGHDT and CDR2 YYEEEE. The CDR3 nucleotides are TGTGCCAGCAGCTTGAGAGGGCCTTCACCCCTCCACTTT. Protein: CASSLRGPSPLHF.

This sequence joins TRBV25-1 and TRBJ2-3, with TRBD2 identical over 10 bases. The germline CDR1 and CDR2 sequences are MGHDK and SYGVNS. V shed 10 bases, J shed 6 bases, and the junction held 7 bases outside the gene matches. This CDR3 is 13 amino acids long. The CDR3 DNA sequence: TGTGCCACCCAGCGGGAGGGAAGGGATACGCAGTATTTT. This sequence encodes CATQREGRDTQYF.

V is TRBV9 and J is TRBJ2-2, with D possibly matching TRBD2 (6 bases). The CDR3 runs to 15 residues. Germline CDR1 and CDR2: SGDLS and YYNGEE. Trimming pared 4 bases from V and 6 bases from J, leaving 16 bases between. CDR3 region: CASSLRLEAAGELFF. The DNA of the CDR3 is TGTGCCAGCAGCCTCCGACTAGAGGCGGCCGGGGAGCTGTTTTTT. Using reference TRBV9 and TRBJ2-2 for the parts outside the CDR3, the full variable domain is DSGVTQTPKHLITATGQRVTLRCSPRSGDLSVYWYQQSLDQGLQFLIQYYNGEERAKGNILERFSAQQFPDLHSELNLSSLELGDSALYFCASSLRLEAAGELFFGEGSRLTVL.

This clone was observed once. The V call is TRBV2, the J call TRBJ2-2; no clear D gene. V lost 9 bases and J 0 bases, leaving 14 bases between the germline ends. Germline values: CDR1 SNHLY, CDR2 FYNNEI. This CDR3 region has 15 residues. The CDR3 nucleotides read TGTGCCAGTACGGGTGGGTTCGCGAACACCGGGGAGCTGTTTTTT. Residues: CASTGGFANTGELFF.

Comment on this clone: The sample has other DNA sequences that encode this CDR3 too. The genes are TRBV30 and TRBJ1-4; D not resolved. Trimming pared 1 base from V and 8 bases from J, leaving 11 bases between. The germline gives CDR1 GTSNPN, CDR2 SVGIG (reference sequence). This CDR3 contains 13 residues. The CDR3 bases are TGTGCCTGGAGTGGGGCGCGAGGGGAAAAACTGTTTTTT. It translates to CAWSGARGEKLFF.